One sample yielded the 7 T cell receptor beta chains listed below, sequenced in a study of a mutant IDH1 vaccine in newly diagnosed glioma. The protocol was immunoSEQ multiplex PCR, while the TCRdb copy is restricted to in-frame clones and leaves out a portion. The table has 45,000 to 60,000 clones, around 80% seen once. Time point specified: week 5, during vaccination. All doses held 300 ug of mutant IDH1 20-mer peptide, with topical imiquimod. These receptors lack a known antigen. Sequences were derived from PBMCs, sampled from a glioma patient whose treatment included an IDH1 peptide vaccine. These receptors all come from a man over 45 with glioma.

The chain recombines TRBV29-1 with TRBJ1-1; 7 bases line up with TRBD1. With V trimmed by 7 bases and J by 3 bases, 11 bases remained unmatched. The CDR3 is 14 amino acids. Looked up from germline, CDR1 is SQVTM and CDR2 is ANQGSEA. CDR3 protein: CSARTGDKDTEAFF. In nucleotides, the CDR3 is TGCAGCGCCCGGACAGGAGATAAGGACACTGAAGCTTTCTTT.

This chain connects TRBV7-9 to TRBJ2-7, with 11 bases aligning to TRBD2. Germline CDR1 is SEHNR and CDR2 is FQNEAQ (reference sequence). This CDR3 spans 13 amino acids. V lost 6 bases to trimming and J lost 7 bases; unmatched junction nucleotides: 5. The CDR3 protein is CASSLAGGREQYF. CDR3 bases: TGTGCCAGCAGTCTAGCGGGGGGAAGGGAGCAGTACTTC.

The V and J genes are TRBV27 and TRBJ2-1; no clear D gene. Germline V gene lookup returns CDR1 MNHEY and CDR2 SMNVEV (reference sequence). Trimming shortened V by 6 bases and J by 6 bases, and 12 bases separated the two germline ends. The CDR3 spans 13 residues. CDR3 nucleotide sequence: TGTGCCAGCAGCTCTGGCCCTCTCAATGAGCAGTTCTTC. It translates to CASSSGPLNEQFF.

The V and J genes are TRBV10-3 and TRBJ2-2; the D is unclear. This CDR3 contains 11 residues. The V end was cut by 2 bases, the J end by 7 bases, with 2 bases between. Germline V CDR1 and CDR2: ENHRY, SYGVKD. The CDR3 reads CAISEIGELFF. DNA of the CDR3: TGTGCCATCAGTGAGATCGGGGAGCTGTTTTTT.

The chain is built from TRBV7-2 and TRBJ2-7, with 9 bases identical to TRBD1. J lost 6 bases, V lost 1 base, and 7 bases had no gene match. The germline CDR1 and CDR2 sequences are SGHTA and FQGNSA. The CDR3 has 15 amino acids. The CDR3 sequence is CASSLDGTGRLEQYF. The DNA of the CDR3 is TGTGCCAGCAGCTTAGACGGGACAGGGAGGCTCGAGCAGTACTTC.

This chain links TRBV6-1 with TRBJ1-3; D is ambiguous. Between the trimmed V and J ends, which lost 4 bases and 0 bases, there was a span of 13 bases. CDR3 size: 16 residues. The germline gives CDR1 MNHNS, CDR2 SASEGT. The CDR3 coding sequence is TGTGCCAGCAGTGGGTCGCCTCGCCCCTCTGGAAACACCATATATTTT. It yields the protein CASSGSPRPSGNTIYF.

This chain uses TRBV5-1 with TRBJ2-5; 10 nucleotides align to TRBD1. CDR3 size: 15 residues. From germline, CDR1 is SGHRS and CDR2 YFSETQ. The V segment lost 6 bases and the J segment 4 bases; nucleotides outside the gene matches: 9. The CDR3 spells CASTLGQGVGETQYF. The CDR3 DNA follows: TGCGCCAGCACCTTAGGACAGGGGGTCGGAGAGACCCAGTACTTC.